Given below is one T cell receptor (beta chain) in context. Its antigen is not known. H&E slides confirmed each diagnosis, reviewed by two pathologists independently. Macro-dissection enriched premalignant or tumor cells before nucleic acid extraction. This sample is drawn from a study of immune evolution from preneoplasia to lung adenocarcinoma. Study-level information: HLA loss of heterozygosity: 6% to 7.5% AIS, approximately 15% MIA, around 35% ADC, none AAH. Study findings and constraints: Top clone frequencies peaked in normal lung, apparently declining through invasive adenocarcinoma.

Measured with immunoSEQ multiplex PCR; TCRdb has only the in-frame clones, and not every one. The table records about 11,000 clones, more than 80% of them present only once. Between the trimmed V and J ends, which lost 6 bases and 3 bases, there was a span of 14 bases. CDR1 and CDR2 from the germline V gene are SQVTM and ANQGSEA. The CDR3 has 14 amino acids. The sample was FFPE invasive lung adenocarcinoma tissue. The receptor was isolated from a person aged 65 to 85 with invasive lung adenocarcinoma. V gene TRBV29-1 combines with J gene TRBJ2-2, with D possibly TRBD2 on 7 matching bases. This chain's CDR3 is CSVGRGVDTGELFF. CDR3 nucleotides: TGCAGCGTGGGGAGGGGGGTCGACACCGGGGAGCTGTTTTTT.